The rows below give T cell receptor beta chains drawn from one sample of a study of T cell repertoires in cytomegalovirus infection. What these receptors recognize is not known. TCRdb re-called the reads through MiXCR, storing one row per CDR3 protein. In the table there are approximately 990,000 distinct CDR3 sequences, 31% of which are singletons. This specimen was cultured CD8+ T cells from PBMCs, taken from culture after CMV antigen stimulation. Receptor source: a human donor in good health (CMV status not recorded). Some clones in this sample may be carry-over from other donors' samples. Both conserved end residues are part of each CDR3. The order of the fields is clone size, J gene, D gene, V gene, CDR3 DNA, CDR3 protein. The D gene is left open where the match is weak. Where a row states a size, it is once, few, many or the class of an expanded clone; other rows omit it.

many	TRBJ1-5	.	TRBV7-9	TGTGCCAGCAGCTTAGCGCAGACGGCGGGCAATCGAGAGCCCCAGCATTTT	CASSLAQTAGNREPQHF
few	TRBJ1-2	.	TRBV7-9	TGTGCCAGCAGCTTCCCACACACCTTC	CASSFPHTF
.	TRBJ1-6	.	TRBV5-6	TGTGCCAGCAGGATTGGTGTACAGGGTGGATCACCCCTCCACTTT	CASRIGVQGGSPLHF
few	TRBJ1-2	.	TRBV7-6	TGTGCCAGCAGCTTCGGGGGTTTTGATGGCTACACCTTC	CASSFGGFDGYTF
.	TRBJ2-3	.	TRBV7-3	TGTGCCAGCAGCCGTCGCGGGGAAAGGACAGATACGCAGTATTTT	CASSRRGERTDTQYF
few	TRBJ2-3	.	TRBV19	TGTGCCAGTACCCGAGGGGGGGGACCTCGGGGAGATACGCAGTATTTT	CASTRGGGPRGDTQYF
.	TRBJ2-3	.	TRBV7-3	TGTGCCAGCAGCCCTAGAGATTACACCGACACAGATACGCAGTATTTT	CASSPRDYTDTDTQYF
many	TRBJ2-1	.	TRBV6-2/TRBV6-3	TGTGCCAGCAGGTCTGGGGGGGAGCAGTTCTTC	CASRSGGEQFF
.	TRBJ2-1	TRBD2	TRBV5-1	TGCGCCAGTCGTCGGCGGGGGGGCCCCACGGACGAGCAGTTCTTC	CASRRRGGPTDEQFF
.	TRBJ2-4	.	TRBV12-3/TRBV12-4	TGTGCCAGCAGCCGGACAGGTGGGGGACTTATAGCCAAAAACATTCAGTACTTC	CASSRTGGGLIAKNIQYF
.	TRBJ2-2	.	TRBV10-1	TGCGCCAGCAGTGAGTCCCGGGGGCCTACCGGGGAGCTGTTTTTT	CASSESRGPTGELFF
few	TRBJ2-4	.	TRBV27	TGTGCCAGCACCTCCTCCGACAGGGAGGACATTCAGTACTTC	CASTSSDREDIQYF
once	TRBJ2-7	TRBD2	TRBV6-5	TGTGCCAGCAGTTTCCGTACTAGCGGGGGGTACGAGCAGTACTTC	CASSFRTSGGYEQYF
few	TRBJ1-6	.	TRBV2	TGTGCCAGCCTCAGAGGACGGAATTCACCCCTCCACTTT	CASLRGRNSPLHF
few	TRBJ2-1	.	TRBV7-8	TGTGCCAGCAGCCCCACGGACCTCGGATACAATGAGCAGTTCTTC	CASSPTDLGYNEQFF
.	TRBJ1-2	.	TRBV19	TGTGTCAGTAGGACAGCTAACTATGGCTACACCTTC	CVSRTANYGYTF
.	TRBJ1-1	.	TRBV7-3	TGTGCCACCTCCCCCCCCACTTCGGCTGAAGCTTTCTTT	CATSPPTSAEAFF
.	TRBJ2-2	.	TRBV7-8	TGTGCCAGCAGCTTAGTTCGTATGCGGACCGGGGAGCTGTTTTTT	CASSLVRMRTGELFF
.	TRBJ2-2	TRBD2	TRBV4-3	TGCGCCAGCAGCCAAGTTTCCCTAGCGGGGGCGGACACCGGGGAGCTGTTTTTT	CASSQVSLAGADTGELFF
.	TRBJ1-2	TRBD1	TRBV7-2	TGTGCCAGCAGAGACAGGGCCAAGTACTCGGGCTACACCTTC	CASRDRAKYSGYTF
.	TRBJ2-2	.	TRBV4-3	TGCGCCAGCAGCCAAGATCTTAGTTGGTCCGGGGAGCTGTTTTTT	CASSQDLSWSGELFF
.	TRBJ2-3	.	TRBV5-1	TGCGCCAGCACCTCCCCGGGACGGGGCACAGATACGCAGTATTTT	CASTSPGRGTDTQYF
few	TRBJ2-2	.	TRBV20-1	TGCAGTGCTAGAGACATAGCTGCCTTTTTCAGTCCCGGGGAGCTGTTTTTT	CSARDIAAFFSPGELFF
few	TRBJ1-1	.	TRBV7-9	TGTGCCAGCAGCTTAGCGCCCCCAAGAGACGGGTACACTGAAGCTTTCTTT	CASSLAPPRDGYTEAFF
few	TRBJ1-2	.	TRBV7-8	TGTGCCAGCAGCTTGGGCCTTAAACCGAACTATGGCTACACCTTC	CASSLGLKPNYGYTF
.	TRBJ2-7	.	TRBV7-6	TGTGCCAGCAGCTCCGAGGCACCCTACGAGCAGTACTTC	CASSSEAPYEQYF
.	TRBJ1-4	TRBD1	TRBV19	TGTGCCATCGGGACAGGGCCTAATGAAAAACTGTTTTTT	CAIGTGPNEKLFF
few	TRBJ2-7	.	TRBV27	TGTGCCAGCAGTTTTTACAGGGACTACGAGCAGTACTTC	CASSFYRDYEQYF
.	TRBJ2-1	TRBD1	TRBV24-1	TGTGCCACCAGTGCCGGGACAGGGGACTACAATGAGCAGTTCTTC	CATSAGTGDYNEQFF
.	TRBJ2-2	.	TRBV4-3	TGCGCCAGCAGCTCATCGATAGGAGGCACCGGGGAGCTGTTTTTT	CASSSSIGGTGELFF
.	TRBJ1-5	TRBD1	TRBV3-1	TGTGCCAGCGCAGGGGGTGGATATCAGCCCCAGCATTTT	CASAGGGYQPQHF
.	TRBJ2-3	.	TRBV7-3	TGTGCCAGCAGCGAGACGGGACCTCGAATTAGCACAGATACGCAGTATTTT	CASSETGPRISTDTQYF
.	TRBJ1-3	TRBD1	TRBV6-5	TGTGCCAGCAGTTTACAGGGGTCCTTTCTCAGCTCTGGAAACACCATATATTTT	CASSLQGSFLSSGNTIYF
few	TRBJ2-2	TRBD1	TRBV24-1	TGTGCCACCAGTGATCTGGACAGGGGGAGTACCGGGGAGCTGTTTTTT	CATSDLDRGSTGELFF
few	TRBJ1-2	.	TRBV10-3	TGTGCCATCAGTGTCGGGGATGGCTACACCTTC	CAISVGDGYTF
.	TRBJ1-2	.	TRBV27	TGTGCCAGCAGCCCACAGGGAAGGGCCTGGGGCTACACCTTC	CASSPQGRAWGYTF
few	TRBJ1-1	.	TRBV7-9	TGTGCCAGCAGCTTAGCGTCGGGAGGGACTGAAGCTTTCTTT	CASSLASGGTEAFF
many	TRBJ2-3	.	TRBV7-8	TGTGCCAGCAGCTTAGCAGGGACCACTAGCACAGATACGCAGTATTTT	CASSLAGTTSTDTQYF
many	TRBJ2-2	.	TRBV12-3/TRBV12-4	TGTGCCAGCAGCAAGACCGAGAACACCGGGGAGCTGTTTTTT	CASSKTENTGELFF